This T cell receptor beta chain was obtained from a study of CD8 T cells in ankylosing spondylitis. One entry per CDR3 protein, called by TCRdb with MiXCR from the 5' RACE reads. The table includes a few hundred thousand distinct CDR3 sequences, around 22% detected once. A few counts support this clonotype. Its antigen remains unidentified. Trimming removed 4 bases at V and 2 bases at J, with 9 bases between. The CDR3 sequence is 13 residues long. From germline, CDR1 is SQVTM and CDR2 ANQGSEA. Study observations and caveats: Clones linked to the disease showed a CD8+ phenotype. They occurred at relatively low frequencies in peripheral blood. Blood from ankylosing spondylitis patients appeared to carry a characteristic roughly eight-variant TCR beta motif. Some motif variants had been reported before (in reactive arthritis synovial fluid and blood).

This chain links TRBV29-1 with TRBJ1-5; weak D call: TRBD1 (5 bases). Sequencing input: blood, either unsorted or a sorted T cell fraction (not recorded which). The TCR was taken from a male donor with ankylosing spondylitis. CDR3 residues: CSVGGVGNQPQHF. Here the CDR3 DNA reads TGCAGCGTTGGGGGGGTGGGCAATCAGCCCCAGCATTTT.